This T cell receptor beta chain came from a study of monozygotic twins with inflammatory bowel disease. General observations from the study: IBD patients share fewer clonotypes with other people than healthy twins do, especially with disease activity.

Concerning this clonotype: The target antigen is unknown.

TCRdb re-called the 5' RACE reads and gives one entry per CDR3 protein, without DNA. Recorded for this sample: approximately 160,000 distinct CDR3 sequences. The CDR3 is 16 amino acids. Germline V gene sequence: CDR1 SEHNR, CDR2 FQNEAQ (reference sequence). The genes are TRBV7-9 and TRBJ2-2; TCRdb picks TRBD1, but there is no DNA to check that call. This TCR derives from a human donor with ulcerative colitis or Crohn's disease, or a healthy co-twin of an affected twin (not recorded which). The source material was blood. The CDR3 loop reads CASSPSGRGNTGELFF.